Below, 27 T cell receptor beta chains from the same sample are listed, as sequenced in a study of cytomegalovirus exposure and HLA in healthy donors. Primers for the PCR totalled 60 Vbeta and 13 Jbeta. Produced via immunoSEQ multiplex PCR; TCRdb's table is partial and in-frame only. The top ten clones hold approximately 0.49% of a sample with hundreds of thousands of clones, around 80% of them seen once. Sequencing input: PBMCs. Source of these receptors: a boy between 5 and 17 years old in good health and CMV-seronegative.

The chain links TRBV7-9 to TRBJ1-2; 7 nucleotides line up with TRBD1. V lost 3 bases and J lost 8; bases outside the gene matches: 12. CDR3 length: 15 residues. The germline CDR1 and CDR2 sequences are SEHNR and FQNEAQ (reference sequence). CDR3 sequence: CASSFGTVGLKGYTF. In nucleotides, the CDR3 is TGTGCCAGCAGCTTCGGGACAGTGGGGCTTAAGGGCTACACCTTC.

This rearrangement joins TRBV5-1 to TRBJ1-2; the match to TRBD1 covers 10 bases. V trimming: 3 bases; J trimming: 3 bases; junction bases outside the gene matches: 5. From germline, CDR1 is SGHRS and CDR2 YFSETQ. The CDR3 has 15 amino acids. CDR3 in DNA: TGCGCCAGCAGCTCGACAGGGGGCCGTGACTATGGCTACACCTTC. The encoded protein is CASSSTGGRDYGYTF.

This clone turned up a few times. The chain is built from TRBV29-1 and TRBJ1-6; D is ambiguous. There are 13 residues in the CDR3. The V gene lost 7 bases and the J gene lost 6 bases, with 13 bases spanning the gap. CDR1 is SQVTM, CDR2 ANQGSEA, per germline. CDR3 bases: TGCAGCGCGCAGAAGGAGAGTAATTCACCCCTCCACTTT. Translating it yields CSAQKESNSPLHF.

This chain uses TRBV27 with TRBJ2-1; TRBD2 matches at 14 bases. Germline CDR1 MNHEY, CDR2 SMNVEV (reference sequence). The length of the CDR3 is 17 residues. V lost 2 bases to trimming and J lost 4 bases; unmatched junction nucleotides: 4. The CDR3 loop reads CASSLIGTSGSYNEQFF. CDR3 DNA: TGTGCCAGCAGTTTAATCGGGACTAGCGGGAGTTACAATGAGCAGTTCTTC.

The CDR3 bases are TGTGCCGGACTTAAGGACGGTTACAATGAGCAGTTCTTC. Translated: CAGLKDGYNEQFF. The V and J genes are TRBV30 and TRBJ2-1; D may be TRBD2 (5 bases). The CDR3 has 13 residues. V was shortened by 8 bases and J by 4 bases, with 15 bases between the two germline ends. The germline gives CDR1 GTSNPN, CDR2 SVGIG (reference sequence).

A remark on this clone: The junction shows a germline mismatch at one end, possibly a read error. The genes are TRBV6-5 and TRBJ1-2, with D unresolved. The CDR3 length is 14 residues. Germline V gene data show CDR1 as MNHEY and CDR2 as SVGAGI. CDR3 in amino acids: CASSQLSTNYGYPF. The DNA for the CDR3 is TGTGCCAGCAGTCAATTGTCTACTAACTATGGCTACCCCTTC.

V and J are TRBV27 and TRBJ1-5; D possibly corresponds to TRBD1 (6 bases). Germline CDR1 is MNHEY and CDR2 is SMNVEV (reference sequence). V lost 2 bases to trimming and J lost 0 bases, with 14 bases between them. The CDR3 has 17 amino acids. The CDR3 loop is CASSLAGGQYSNQPQHF. CDR3 coding DNA: TGTGCCAGCAGTTTAGCGGGGGGGCAGTATAGCAATCAGCCCCAGCATTTT.

This clone was found a few times. J is TRBJ2-7 and V is TRBV9; 8 bases line up with TRBD2. The V and J ends lost 0 bases and 7 bases, in that order; junction bases with no gene match: 9. This CDR3 is 15 amino acids long. The germline V gene encodes CDR1 SGDLS and CDR2 YYNGEE. This CDR3 reads CASSVDAGGTGEQYF. The CDR3, as DNA: TGTGCCAGCAGCGTAGATGCGGGGGGAACGGGAGAGCAGTACTTC.

In DNA, the CDR3 is TGTGCCAGCAGCTTAGTGTCGGAGGGCTACACCTTC. It codes for CASSLVSEGYTF. The chain employs TRBV7-9 and TRBJ1-2, with no clear D. The CDR3 contains 12 residues. CDR1 is SEHNR and CDR2 is FQNEAQ in the germline V gene (reference sequence). V was shortened by 1 base and J by 8 bases, with 8 bases between the two germline ends.

This sequence joins TRBV5-1 and TRBJ1-1; a weak D match, TRBD1 (6 bases). V was trimmed by 2 bases and J by 5 bases, leaving 13 bases between them. Germline lookup yields CDR1 SGHRS and CDR2 YFSETQ. This CDR3 region has 14 residues. The CDR3 coding sequence is TGCGCCAGCAGCTTATACAGGGAGGGTACTGAAGCTTTCTTT. Amino acids: CASSLYREGTEAFF.

This clone was counted a few times. The CDR3, as DNA: TGTGCCAGCAGCTCCACAAGGACAGCCGCTATAGAGTCACCCCTCCACTTT. Translation gives CASSSTRTAAIESPLHF. This rearrangement joins TRBV7-3 to TRBJ1-6; D may be TRBD1 (6 bases). Germline CDR1 is SGHTA and CDR2 is FQGTGA. Trimming removed 4 bases at V and 10 bases at J, with 23 bases between. CDR3 length: 17 amino acids.

This clone has a single count. The genes are TRBV13 and TRBJ1-2, with a possible D match to TRBD1 (6 bases). The V end lost 1 base, the J end lost 8 bases, and 14 bases lay between the germline ends. CDR1 is PRHDT and CDR2 is FYEKMQ in the germline V gene (reference sequence). CDR3 length: 14 residues. CDR3 DNA: TGTGCCAGCAGCTTAGTGGCCAGGGGACGAGGCTACACCTTC. As protein: CASSLVARGRGYTF.

This chain links TRBV7-8 with TRBJ1-4; 7 nucleotides align to TRBD1. Germline V gene lookup returns CDR1 SGHVS and CDR2 FQNEAQ. CDR3 length: 15 amino acids. Trimming at V came to 7 bases and at J to 6 bases, leaving 11 bases not matched to a gene. The CDR3 region is CASNQLRDSDEKLFF. In DNA, the CDR3 is TGTGCCAGCAACCAACTCCGGGACAGCGATGAAAAACTGTTTTTT.

The rearrangement uses TRBV5-1 and TRBJ2-2, with D unresolved. There are 16 residues in the CDR3. Germline lookup yields CDR1 SGHRS and CDR2 YFSETQ. Deletions cut 0 bases from V and 6 bases from J, with 15 bases between. CDR3 amino acids: CASSLGGGLGAGELFF. For the CDR3, the DNA is TGCGCCAGCAGCTTGGGCGGCGGCCTAGGAGCCGGGGAGCTGTTTTTT.

This chain uses TRBV4-2 with TRBJ1-2; 8 bases are shared with TRBD1. The CDR3 length is 15 residues. CDR1 and CDR2 (germline): LGHNA, YNFKEQ. The V segment lost 5 bases and the J segment 5 bases; nucleotides outside the gene matches: 10. The CDR3 DNA follows: TGTGCCAGCAGCTCGCTGGGACAGGAGTATTATGGCTACACCTTC. Its protein is CASSSLGQEYYGYTF.

The rearrangement uses TRBV4-1 and TRBJ2-7; the match to TRBD2 covers 10 bases. Germline V gene sequence: CDR1 MGHRA, CDR2 YSYEKL. The CDR3 consists of 18 residues. After removal of 3 bases from V and 6 bases from J, the junction contained 17 bases not matched to a gene. CDR3 bases: TGCGCCAGCAGCCAGGACTGGATTAGGGCTAGCGGGAGACGCGAGCAGTACTTC. It translates to CASSQDWIRASGRREQYF.

This clone was seen a few times. The J gene is TRBJ2-3, the V gene TRBV11-1; tentative D call: TRBD1 (6 bases). The CDR3 spans 15 residues. V was pared by 8 bases and J by 3 bases, with 18 bases between. Germline V lookup: CDR1 SGHAT, CDR2 FQDESV (reference sequence). The CDR3 region has the DNA TGTGCCAGCGTCGAGGGGGTGTGGAGGACAGATACGCAGTATTTT. This sequence encodes CASVEGVWRTDTQYF.

The V and J genes are TRBV27 and TRBJ1-1, with D possibly matching TRBD1 (5 bases). The CDR3 is made up of 13 amino acids. Deletions cut 0 bases from V and 8 bases from J, with 10 bases between. Germline V CDR1 and CDR2: MNHEY, SMNVEV (reference sequence). DNA of the CDR3: TGTGCCAGCAGTTTATCAGGGGCGAAGGAAGCTTTCTTT. It translates to CASSLSGAKEAFF.

The J gene is TRBJ1-1, the V gene TRBV27; 10 bases are a match to TRBD1. Germline-derived CDR1 and CDR2 are MNHEY and SMNVEV (reference sequence). The CDR3 contains 15 residues. The J segment lost 11 bases and the V segment lost 2 bases, leaving 11 bases of the junction unmatched. The CDR3 DNA reads as TGTGCCAGCAGTTTAATGACAGGGGGCGCAAAATTGGCTTTCTTT. Translated, it gives CASSLMTGGAKLAFF.

The rearrangement uses TRBV15 and TRBJ2-1, with D possibly TRBD1 on 5 matching bases. Per germline, CDR1 LNHNV and CDR2 YYDKDF (reference sequence). This CDR3 spans 16 amino acids. V was cut by 1 base and J by 4 bases, with 14 bases left in between. CDR3 nucleotide sequence: TGTGCCACCAGCAGAGGTATGGCAGGGCGGTACAATGAGCAGTTCTTC. It encodes CATSRGMAGRYNEQFF.

CDR3 protein: CASSLRTGGDPYGYTF. CDR3 coding DNA: TGTGCCAGCAGCCTAAGGACAGGGGGGGATCCCTATGGCTACACCTTC. The genes are TRBV4-2 and TRBJ1-2; 10 bases align to TRBD1. CDR3 size: 16 residues. Germline CDR1 LGHNA, CDR2 YNFKEQ. Trimming cost V 4 bases and J 4 bases; bases outside gene matches: 9.

This clone was recorded once. The chain uses TRBV6-6 and TRBJ1-5; 7 bases agree with TRBD1. Looked up from germline, CDR1 is MNHNY and CDR2 is SVGAGI (reference sequence). Trimming removed 5 bases from V and 3 bases from J; junction bases left unmatched: 10. The CDR3 totals 16 residues. In DNA form, the CDR3 reads TGTGCCAGCAGTCCCCAACGGACAGGCTTCAATCAGCCCCAGCATTTT. It is translated as CASSPQRTGFNQPQHF.

The chain is built from TRBV18 and TRBJ2-7; 8 nucleotides agree with TRBD1. Germline CDR1 KGHSH, CDR2 LQKENI. This CDR3 comprises 14 residues. The V segment lost 5 bases and the J segment 4 bases; nucleotides outside the gene matches: 7. The CDR3 DNA follows: TGTGCCAGCTCATATGACAGGGGATCGTACGAGCAGTACTTC. It specifies CASSYDRGSYEQYF.

The rearrangement uses TRBV6-5 and TRBJ1-2; D is ambiguous. The CDR3 runs to 15 residues. CDR1 and CDR2 from the germline V gene are MNHEY and SVGAGI. The V end lost 0 bases, the J end lost 5 bases, and 13 bases lay between the germline ends. The CDR3 loop is CASSYSVNGIYGYTF. The CDR3 nucleotides are TGTGCCAGCAGTTACTCGGTGAACGGTATTTATGGCTACACCTTC.

CDR3 in DNA: TGTGCCAGTACGGTAGCGGGGGCGAACACCGGGGAGCTGTTTTTT. Translation: CASTVAGANTGELFF. The chain recombines TRBV19 with TRBJ2-2; 9 bases are a match to TRBD2. The J segment lost 0 bases and the V segment lost 7 bases, leaving 3 bases of the junction unmatched. CDR1 LNHDA and CDR2 SQIVND come from the germline V gene (reference sequence). CDR3 size: 15 residues.

This clone occurred a few times. The chain joins TRBV6-1 to TRBJ1-1; 7 bases are a match to TRBD1. This CDR3 is built from 14 residues. Germline CDR1 and CDR2: MNHNS and SASEGT. V lost 6 bases to trimming and J lost 7 bases; unmatched junction nucleotides: 11. The CDR3 bases are TGTGCCAGCAGGCCGCCGGGACAGCCGCTTGAAGCTTTCTTT. Translated: CASRPPGQPLEAFF.

V is TRBV30 and J is TRBJ1-2; the match to TRBD1 covers 9 bases. Trimming took 3 bases from V and 4 from J; bases not matched to a gene: 18. Germline V gene data show CDR1 as GTSNPN and CDR2 as SVGIG (reference sequence). This CDR3 comprises 18 residues. The CDR3 sequence: CAWSPFSGTGIGSYGYTF. DNA of the CDR3: TGTGCCTGGAGCCCTTTCTCCGGGACAGGGATCGGTAGCTATGGCTACACCTTC. Using reference TRBV30 and TRBJ1-2 for the parts outside the CDR3, the full variable domain is SQTIHQWPATLVQPVGSPLSLECTVEGTSNPNLYWYRQAAGRGLQLLFYSVGIGQISSEVPQNLSASRPQDRQFILSSKKLLLSDSGFYLCAWSPFSGTGIGSYGYTFGSGTRLTVV.